The 28 T cell receptor beta chains below come from one sample, sequenced in a study of a mutant IDH1 vaccine in newly diagnosed glioma. Noted time point: baseline, week 1 (first vaccination visit). Treatment specified: pre-vaccination baseline after standard-of-care therapy. Some clones are missing from TCRdb's copy, which holds only in-frame ones; the method was immunoSEQ multiplex PCR. The sample lists tens of thousands of clones; around 82% were seen once. This specimen consisted of PBMCs, obtained from a glioma patient treated with radiotherapy, temozolomide or both. The receptors stem from a woman aged 45 to 65 with glioma.

This chain uses TRBV7-2 with TRBJ2-4, with a possible D match to TRBD2 (6 bases). V was clipped by 6 bases and J by 9 bases, with 18 bases between them. Germline V gives CDR1 SGHTA, CDR2 FQGNSA. CDR3 size: 14 residues. In DNA form, the CDR3 reads TGTGCCAGCAGTCCGTCACTAGTGGAGGGCATTCAGTACTTC. It yields the protein CASSPSLVEGIQYF.

J is TRBJ2-1 and V is TRBV4-1, with 9 bases lining up with TRBD2. The ends lost 6 bases at V and 4 bases at J; junction bases unmatched: 4. Germline lookup yields CDR1 MGHRA and CDR2 YSYEKL. The CDR3 covers 14 residues. CDR3 in amino acids: CASRRGGEYNEQFF. CDR3 nucleotide sequence: TGCGCCAGCAGGCGGGGGGGAGAGTACAATGAGCAGTTCTTC.

V and J are TRBV6-5 and TRBJ2-2; D is perhaps TRBD2 (5 bases). The CDR3 is 14 residues long. V was clipped by 6 bases and J by 5 bases, with 13 bases between them. Germline CDR1 and CDR2: MNHEY and SVGAGI. The DNA for the CDR3 is TGTGCCAGCAGGGCCGAGGGTAGGACCGGGGAGCTGTTTTTT. Its protein is CASRAEGRTGELFF.

J is TRBJ1-5 and V is TRBV6-1, with a weak D call TRBD1 (5 bases). Germline V gives CDR1 MNHNS, CDR2 SASEGT. Trimming cost V 2 bases and J 11 bases, with 10 bases left between them. This CDR3 region has 12 residues. CDR3 amino acids: CASSERGTAQHF. CDR3 sequence (DNA): TGTGCCAGCAGTGAACGAGGGACGGCCCAGCATTTT.

The V and J genes are TRBV5-6 and TRBJ2-4, with D perhaps TRBD2 (6 bases). The ends were cut back, 0 bases at V and 15 bases at J, with 13 bases in the middle. Germline CDR1 and CDR2: SGHDT and YYEEEE. The CDR3 runs 12 residues. CDR3 sequence (DNA): TGTGCCAGCAGCTTGGGCCTAGCGAATCCGTACTTC. Its protein is CASSLGLANPYF. Using reference TRBV5-6 and TRBJ2-4 for the parts outside the CDR3, the full variable domain is DAGVTQSPTHLIKTRGQQVTLRCSPKSGHDTVSWYQQALGQGPQFIFQYYEEEERQRGNFPDRFSGHQFPNYSSELNVNALLLGDSALYLCASSLGLANPYFGAGTRLSVL.

This chain links TRBV5-1 with TRBJ1-1; no clear D gene. V was clipped by 0 bases and J by 1 base, with 7 bases between them. The germline CDR1 and CDR2 sequences are SGHRS and YFSETQ. The CDR3 has 14 residues. CDR3 region: CASSLDNGNTEAFF. The CDR3, as DNA: TGCGCCAGCAGCTTGGATAATGGGAACACTGAAGCTTTCTTT.

This clone was seen only once. The chain employs TRBV6-5 and TRBJ2-2, with D unclear. The germline V gene encodes CDR1 MNHEY and CDR2 SVGAGI. V was pared by 6 bases and J by 5 bases, with 4 bases between. The CDR3 consists of 11 residues. This CDR3 is CASRTTGELFF. CDR3 DNA: TGTGCCAGCAGAACTACCGGGGAGCTGTTTTTT.

V is TRBV5-1 and J is TRBJ2-3; 7 bases match TRBD1. The J segment lost 2 bases and the V segment lost 3 bases, leaving 6 bases of the junction unmatched. Germline loops: CDR1 SGHRS, CDR2 YFSETQ. This CDR3 region has 15 residues. The CDR3 coding sequence is TGCGCCAGCAGCTCCGGGACAGTACCCACAGATACGCAGTATTTT. It is translated as CASSSGTVPTDTQYF.

V usage is TRBV6-4 and J usage is TRBJ1-1; D perhaps matches TRBD1 (6 bases). With 5 bases removed from V and 5 bases from J, the gap between germline ends came to 12 bases. Germline V CDR1 and CDR2: MRHNA, SNTAGT. The CDR3 runs 13 residues. This CDR3 reads CASSLDRGTEAFF. The CDR3, as DNA: TGTGCCAGCAGTTTGGACAGAGGGACTGAAGCTTTCTTT.

This chain uses TRBV12-5 with TRBJ2-5; D possibly corresponds to TRBD1 (6 bases). Germline loops: CDR1 LGHNT, CDR2 FRNRAP. The CDR3 spans 17 residues. Trimming removed 2 bases at V and 4 bases at J, with 20 bases between. As DNA, the CDR3 is TGTGCTAGTGGTTTGCAACGGGCCAACAGGGACCCAGAGACCCAGTACTTC. It yields the protein CASGLQRANRDPETQYF. Looking up the rest from reference TRBV12-5 and TRBJ2-5 gives the full variable domain: DARVTQTPRHKVTEMGQEVTMRCQPILGHNTVFWYRQTMMQGLELLAYFRNRAPLDDSGMPKDRFSAEMPDATLATLKIQPSEPRDSAVYFCASGLQRANRDPETQYFGPGTRLLVL.

The chain is built from TRBV10-3 and TRBJ1-2; the match to TRBD1 covers 7 bases. The CDR3 runs to 13 residues. Trimming removed 8 bases from V and 2 bases from J; junction bases left unmatched: 5. Germline V gene data show CDR1 as ENHRY and CDR2 as SYGVKD. The CDR3, as DNA: TGTGCCATCGGTCGCAGGGGGAACTATGGCTACACCTTC. Amino acid sequence: CAIGRRGNYGYTF.

This chain joins TRBV9 and TRBJ2-3; D is ambiguous. CDR1 is SGDLS, CDR2 YYNGEE, per germline. The length of the CDR3 is 15 residues. V lost 0 bases, J lost 0 bases, and 8 bases lay in between. CDR3 sequence: CASSVGQASTDTQYF. DNA of the CDR3: TGTGCCAGCAGCGTAGGTCAGGCGAGCACAGATACGCAGTATTTT.

The rearrangement links TRBV11-2 to TRBJ2-7; no reliable D call. Trimming stripped 0 bases from V and 0 bases from J, with 9 bases between. CDR1 is SGHAT and CDR2 is FQNNGV in the germline V gene. The CDR3 loop spans 15 amino acids. CDR3 region: CASSLDRQSSYEQYF. CDR3 DNA: TGTGCCAGCAGCTTAGATCGCCAGAGCTCCTACGAGCAGTACTTC.

The rearrangement joins TRBV18 to TRBJ2-7, with 7 positions matching TRBD1. CDR3 length equals 13 residues. Germline lookup yields CDR1 KGHSH and CDR2 LQKENI. V lost 3 bases to trimming and J lost 6 bases; unmatched junction nucleotides: 5. CDR3 bases: TGTGCCAGCTCACCCGGGACAGCTCTCGAGCAGTACTTC. This sequence encodes CASSPGTALEQYF.

The V gene is TRBV2, the J gene TRBJ1-2, with D uncertain. V lost 4 bases, J lost 3 bases, and 9 bases lay in between. Germline V CDR1 and CDR2: SNHLY, FYNNEI. There are 13 residues in the CDR3. CDR3: CASSGNKDYGYTF. CDR3 bases: TGTGCCAGCAGTGGGAACAAGGACTATGGCTACACCTTC.

The genes are TRBV29-1 and TRBJ2-7; D is unclear. Germline V gene data show CDR1 as SQVTM and CDR2 as ANQGSEA. Trimming cost V 4 bases and J 3 bases, with 13 bases left between them. The CDR3 runs 13 residues. DNA of the CDR3: TGCAGCGTTGGAGGTGGATTCGACTACGAGCAGTACTTC. This translates into CSVGGGFDYEQYF.

V gene TRBV5-1 combines with J gene TRBJ2-3; D is unclear. V was trimmed by 0 bases and J by 5 bases, leaving 16 bases between them. CDR1 is SGHRS, CDR2 YFSETQ, per germline. CDR3 length: 16 amino acids. This chain's CDR3 is CASSLVVTRKGDTQYF. The CDR3 bases are TGCGCCAGCAGCTTGGTTGTGACGAGAAAGGGAGATACGCAGTATTTT.

This clone appeared once. The chain links TRBV30 to TRBJ1-3, with 8 bases aligning to TRBD1. The ends lost 2 bases at V and 3 bases at J; junction bases unmatched: 9. CDR1 GTSNPN and CDR2 SVGIG come from the germline V gene (reference sequence). CDR3 length: 16 residues. CDR3 DNA: TGTGCCTGGAGTCCCAAATTGACAGGGGTTGGAAACACCATATATTTT. Protein product: CAWSPKLTGVGNTIYF. The whole variable domain, filled in from reference TRBV30 and TRBJ1-3, reads SQTIHQWPATLVQPVGSPLSLECTVEGTSNPNLYWYRQAAGRGLQLLFYSVGIGQISSEVPQNLSASRPQDRQFILSSKKLLLSDSGFYLCAWSPKLTGVGNTIYFGEGSWLTVV.

V is TRBV25-1 and J is TRBJ2-7, with TRBD1 matching 9 bases. With V trimmed by 8 bases and J by 0 bases, 11 bases remained unmatched. Germline V gives CDR1 MGHDK, CDR2 SYGVNS. The CDR3 extends over 16 amino acids. The CDR3 region is CASRQNRGPSSYEQYF. In DNA, the CDR3 is TGTGCCAGCCGGCAAAACAGGGGGCCAAGCTCCTACGAGCAGTACTTC.

The chain recombines TRBV5-1 with TRBJ1-2, with D uncertain. With 4 bases removed from V and 4 bases from J, the gap between germline ends came to 11 bases. The CDR3 covers 13 residues. Germline CDR1 reads SGHRS; CDR2 reads YFSETQ. The CDR3 sequence: CASSLTGSYGYTF. CDR3 sequence (DNA): TGCGCCAGCAGCCTAACTGGGAGCTATGGCTACACCTTC.

This CDR3 reads CASSLVATGNQPQHF. For the CDR3, the DNA is TGTGCCAGCAGCTTGGTCGCTACTGGCAATCAGCCCCAGCATTTT. The J gene is TRBJ1-5, the V gene TRBV5-6; the D is unclear. Trimming left V 0 bases short and J 2 bases short, with 9 bases between. CDR1 is SGHDT and CDR2 is YYEEEE in the germline V gene. The length of the CDR3 is 15 residues. Combining the CDR3 with reference TRBV5-6 and TRBJ1-5 gives the whole variable domain DAGVTQSPTHLIKTRGQQVTLRCSPKSGHDTVSWYQQALGQGPQFIFQYYEEEERQRGNFPDRFSGHQFPNYSSELNVNALLLGDSALYLCASSLVATGNQPQHFGDGTRLSIL.

The table lists this clone with a few counts. J is TRBJ1-1 and V is TRBV5-1; D not certain. Germline CDR1 SGHRS, CDR2 YFSETQ. This CDR3 has 15 residues. Trimming pared 0 bases from V and 4 bases from J, leaving 13 bases between. This chain's CDR3 is CASSLGGVVGTEAFF. As DNA, the CDR3 is TGCGCCAGCAGCTTGGGTGGGGTGGTCGGCACTGAAGCTTTCTTT.

The count of this clone is one. The chain couples TRBV12-5 to TRBJ2-3; a weak D match, TRBD2 (6 bases). CDR1 is LGHNT, CDR2 FRNRAP, per germline. The ends were cut back, 5 bases at V and 4 bases at J, with 19 bases in the middle. The CDR3 has 16 residues. CDR3 sequence (DNA): TGTGCTAGTGGTCTCGGGACTTCTGGTGGGGCAGATACGCAGTATTTT. It is translated as CASGLGTSGGADTQYF.

The chain is built from TRBV7-2 and TRBJ2-3; 8 bases align to TRBD2. Germline V CDR1 and CDR2: SGHTA, FQGNSA. The V gene end was trimmed by 5 bases and the J gene end by 8 bases; junction bases not matched to a gene: 18. The CDR3 spans 17 residues. CDR3 coding DNA: TGTGCCAGCAGCCATCCCGCCAAATCAATAGCGGGAACTACGCAGTATTTT. This codes for CASSHPAKSIAGTTQYF.

This chain joins TRBV5-6 and TRBJ2-3; 7 bases map to TRBD1. Germline CDR1 and CDR2: SGHDT and YYEEEE. This CDR3 has 14 amino acids. V lost 2 bases to trimming and J lost 3 bases; unmatched junction nucleotides: 3. This CDR3 reads CASSFDRATDTQYF. The CDR3 DNA sequence: TGTGCCAGCAGCTTCGACAGGGCGACAGATACGCAGTATTTT.

The CDR3 nucleotides read TGTGCCTGGAAACTAGGGCCTGCTAATTCACCCCTCCACTTT. The encoded protein is CAWKLGPANSPLHF. The chain links TRBV30 to TRBJ1-6; unclear D gene. Trimming took off 4 bases at V and 6 bases at J, with 13 bases between the two ends. Germline values: CDR1 GTSNPN, CDR2 SVGIG (reference sequence). The CDR3 runs to 14 residues. Full variable domain (missing parts from reference TRBV30 and TRBJ1-6): SQTIHQWPATLVQPVGSPLSLECTVEGTSNPNLYWYRQAAGRGLQLLFYSVGIGQISSEVPQNLSASRPQDRQFILSSKKLLLSDSGFYLCAWKLGPANSPLHFGNGTRLTVT.

The chain uses TRBV5-4 and TRBJ1-1, with D possibly being TRBD1 (6 bases). From germline, CDR1 is SGHNT and CDR2 YYREEE (reference sequence). This CDR3 is 14 amino acids long. The germline V and J ends were trimmed by 0 bases and 5 bases, with 11 bases remaining between them. CDR3 sequence reads: CASSLEQGKTEAFF. The CDR3 DNA reads TGTGCCAGCAGCTTGGAACAGGGTAAGACTGAAGCTTTCTTT.

This clone was recorded once. V and J are TRBV6-1 and TRBJ1-1; unclear D gene. The CDR3 is made up of 16 amino acids. Trimming pared 2 bases from V and 1 base from J, leaving 14 bases between. CDR1 MNHNS and CDR2 SASEGT come from the germline V gene. The DNA of the CDR3 is TGTGCCAGCAGTGAAAATCCCCAACGGACGAACACTGAAGCTTTCTTT. Protein product: CASSENPQRTNTEAFF.